A selection of T cell receptor beta chains follows, all from one sample in a study of blood T cell repertoires in COVID-19. Clones were sequenced by immunoSEQ multiplex PCR, and TCRdb holds only the in-frame ones, with some missing. The table shows some 50,000 clones, with over 70% occurring only once. Sequencing was performed on peripheral blood. The receptor set was obtained from a human donor in a cohort sampled during active COVID-19. The CDR3 runs from the conserved cysteine through the conserved F or W. The D gene is left open where the match is weak. Clone size is given for some rows only: seen once, a few or many times, or a class if the clone is expanded.

d_call j_call clone_size v_call cdr3_aa cdr3_nt
. TRBJ2-7 . TRBV3-1/TRBV3-2 CASSQGAGYEQYF TGTGCCAGCAGCCAGGGGGCCGGCTACGAGCAGTACTTC
. TRBJ2-1 few TRBV6-2/TRBV6-3 CASSSRTRRNEQFF TGTGCCAGCAGTTCCCGGACACGGCGCAATGAGCAGTTCTTC
TRBD2 TRBJ2-1 . TRBV19 CASRKVGAGVYSEQFF TGTGCCAGTAGGAAGGTAGGAGCGGGGGTCTACAGTGAGCAGTTCTTC
. TRBJ2-4 . TRBV27 CASTLSVGGKNIQYF TGTGCCAGCACCCTAAGCGTCGGCGGAAAAAACATTCAGTACTTC
. TRBJ2-3 . TRBV3-1/TRBV3-2 CASSSPGVPTDTQYF TGTGCCAGCAGCTCCCCGGGAGTGCCCACAGATACGCAGTATTTT
. TRBJ1-1 . TRBV14 CASSQDEGGDTEAFF TGTGCCAGCAGCCAAGATGAGGGGGGGGACACTGAAGCTTTCTTT
TRBD2 TRBJ2-3 . TRBV9 CASSGRTSADTQYF TGTGCCAGCAGCGGCCGGACTAGCGCAGATACGCAGTATTTT
TRBD2 TRBJ2-1 . TRBV30 CAWELRGTRFF TGTGCCTGGGAACTCCGCGGGACTAGGTTCTTC
. TRBJ1-2 . TRBV13 CASSSIGGLYGYTF TGTGCCAGCAGCTCCATCGGGGGACTCTATGGCTACACCTTC
TRBD2 TRBJ2-7 . TRBV6-2/TRBV6-3 CASSQTGLATYEQYF TGTGCCAGCAGTCAAACGGGACTAGCGACCTACGAGCAGTACTTC
TRBD1 TRBJ2-1 . TRBV9 CASSRGQGGYNEQFF TGTGCCAGCAGCAGGGGACAGGGGGGCTACAATGAGCAGTTCTTC
. TRBJ2-7 . TRBV5-1 CASSSRLGGDEQYF TGCGCCAGCAGCTCACGTCTAGGGGGTGACGAGCAGTACTTC
TRBD2 TRBJ2-1 . TRBV9 CASSTDGLAGGNEQFF TGTGCCAGCAGCACGGACGGACTAGCGGGAGGCAATGAGCAGTTCTTC
TRBD2 TRBJ2-7 once TRBV19 CASSSSGGYEQYF TGTGCCAGTAGCTCTAGCGGAGGCTACGAGCAGTACTTC
TRBD2 TRBJ2-3 . TRBV7-2 CASSSAAGLATDTQYF TGTGCCAGCAGCTCCGCGGCGGGACTAGCAACAGATACGCAGTATTTT
. TRBJ2-5 . TRBV12-2 CASRLDRSEETQYF TGTGCAAGTCGCTTAGACCGGTCCGAAGAGACCCAGTACTTC
. TRBJ1-3 . TRBV28 CASSLMIYRGGSGNTIYF TGTGCCAGCAGCTTAATGATATATCGGGGGGGTTCTGGAAACACCATATATTTT
TRBD1 TRBJ2-1 . TRBV30 CAWSAGTGAYEQFF TGTGCCTGGAGTGCCGGGACAGGGGCCTATGAGCAGTTCTTC
. TRBJ1-6 few TRBV7-9 CASSLPGNSPLHF TGTGCCAGCAGCTTGCCTGGCAATTCACCCCTCCACTTT
TRBD1 TRBJ1-3 . TRBV28 CASRKTGAGNTIYF TGTGCCAGCAGAAAAACAGGGGCTGGAAACACCATATATTTT
. TRBJ2-1 . TRBV15 CATSRGSAGRINEQFF TGTGCCACCAGCAGGGGCTCGGCGGGAAGGATCAATGAGCAGTTCTTC
. TRBJ2-5 . TRBV19 CATSQGWETQYF TGTGCCACTTCACAGGGCTGGGAGACCCAGTACTTC
TRBD1 TRBJ2-2 . TRBV3-1/TRBV3-2 CASSQEDRGTGELFF TGTGCCAGCAGCCAAGAGGACAGGGGGACCGGGGAGCTGTTTTTT
TRBD1 TRBJ1-1 . TRBV10-1 CASSESGTGRTEAFF TGCGCCAGCAGTGAGTCCGGGACAGGGAGGACTGAAGCTTTCTTT
. TRBJ2-1 once TRBV7-3 CASSLSAGYNEQFF TGTGCCAGCAGCTTATCGGCAGGCTACAATGAGCAGTTCTTC
. TRBJ2-1 . TRBV12-2 CASRLGERESTGEQFF TGTGCAAGTCGCTTAGGGGAGCGGGAGAGTACGGGTGAGCAGTTCTTC
. TRBJ2-2 . TRBV30 CAWTRRVHGELFF TGTGCCTGGACGCGCAGGGTGCACGGGGAGCTGTTTTTT
. TRBJ2-7 . TRBV6-5 CASGSGAPRDF TGTGCCAGTGGATCAGGGGCACCTCGGGACTTC